This entry features one T cell receptor (beta chain) sequence. The CDR3 loop spans 16 amino acids. Germline V gene data show CDR1 as MGHRA and CDR2 as YSYEKL. Losses at the gene ends were 1 base for V and 5 bases for J; bases not matched to a gene: 10. This sample is part of a study of blood T cell repertoires in COVID-19. Study summary: Samples of COVID-19 (acute and convalescent) were obtained from the United States, Italy and Spain.

In the original analysis: Amplification with reference gene primers provided the estimates of nucleated cell counts. Libraries were prepared by immunoSEQ multiplex PCR; TCRdb keeps only in-frame clonotypes and omits some of them. V, J and clone size reflect that table, while D and trimming were determined from the DNA. The profile covers under 300,000 clones, with roughly 89% appearing a single time and less than 0.95% taken by the ten largest. The clonotype originates from a woman in her 40s who had recovered from COVID-19. The sample was peripheral blood. The V and J genes are TRBV4-1 and TRBJ2-5, with 7 bases that match TRBD2. This CDR3 reads CASSQALAGERETQYF. For the CDR3, the DNA is TGCGCCAGCAGCCAAGCCCTCGCGGGAGAGAGGGAGACCCAGTACTTC.